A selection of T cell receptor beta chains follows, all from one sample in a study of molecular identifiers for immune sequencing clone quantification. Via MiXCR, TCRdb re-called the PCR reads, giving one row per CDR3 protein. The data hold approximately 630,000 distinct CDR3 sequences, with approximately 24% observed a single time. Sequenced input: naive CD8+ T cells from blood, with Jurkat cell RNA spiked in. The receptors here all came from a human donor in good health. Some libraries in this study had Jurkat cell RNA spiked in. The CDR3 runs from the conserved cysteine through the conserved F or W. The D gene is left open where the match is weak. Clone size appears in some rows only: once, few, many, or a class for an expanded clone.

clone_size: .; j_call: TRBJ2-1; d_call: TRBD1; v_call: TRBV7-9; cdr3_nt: TGTGCCAGCAGCCCGCAATTGACAGGGGGCAATGAGCAGTTCTTC; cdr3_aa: CASSPQLTGGNEQFF
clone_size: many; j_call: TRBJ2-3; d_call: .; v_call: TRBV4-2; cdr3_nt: TGTGCCAGCAGCCTTGAGGGCGGCCCAGATACGCAGTATTTT; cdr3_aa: CASSLEGGPDTQYF
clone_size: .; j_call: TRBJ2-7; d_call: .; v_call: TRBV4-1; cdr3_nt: TGCGCCAGCAGCCAAGAAAATTACAACCCCTCCTACGCGCAGTACTTC; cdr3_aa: CASSQENYNPSYAQYF
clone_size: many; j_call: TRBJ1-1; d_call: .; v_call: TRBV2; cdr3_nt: TGTGCCAGCAGTGAAGGTGGGGGGAGGATGAACACTGAAGCTTTCTTT; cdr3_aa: CASSEGGGRMNTEAFF
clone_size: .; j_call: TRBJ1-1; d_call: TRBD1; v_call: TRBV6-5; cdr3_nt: TGTGCCAGCAGACGCGACAGGGCGGCTGGAGCTTTCTTT; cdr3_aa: CASRRDRAAGAFF
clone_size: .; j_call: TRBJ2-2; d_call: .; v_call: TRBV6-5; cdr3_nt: TGTGTCAGCAGTTACGGTGAGAACACCGGGGAGCTGTTTTTT; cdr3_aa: CVSSYGENTGELFF
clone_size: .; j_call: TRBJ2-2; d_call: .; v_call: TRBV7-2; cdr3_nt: TGTGCCAGCAGCTTAGCGGACCGGAACCCCGGGGAGCTGTTTTTT; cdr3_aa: CASSLADRNPGELFF
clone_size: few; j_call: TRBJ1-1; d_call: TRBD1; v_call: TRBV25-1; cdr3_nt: TGTGCCAGCAGTCCCGGGGGGACAGCGAAGAACACTGAAGCTTTCTTT; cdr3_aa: CASSPGGTAKNTEAFF
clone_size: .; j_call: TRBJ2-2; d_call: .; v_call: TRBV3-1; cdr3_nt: TGTGCCAGCAGCCAAGGGGGGCCGGTCAGCACCGGGGAGCTGTTTTTT; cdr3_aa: CASSQGGPVSTGELFF
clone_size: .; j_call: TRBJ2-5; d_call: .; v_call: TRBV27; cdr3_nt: TGTGCCAGCAGTTCCCTAGCTCAGGAGACCCAGTACTTC; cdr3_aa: CASSSLAQETQYF
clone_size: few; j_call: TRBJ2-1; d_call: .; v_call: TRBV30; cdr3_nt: TGTGCCTGGAGTGTCTCGGCTGAGCAGTTCTTC; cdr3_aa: CAWSVSAEQFF
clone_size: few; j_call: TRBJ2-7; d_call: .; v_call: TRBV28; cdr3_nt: TGTGCCAGCAGCGCTTTTGGAGGGGCCGCGGTAACAAGATCCTACGAGCAGTACTTC; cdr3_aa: CASSAFGGAAVTRSYEQYF
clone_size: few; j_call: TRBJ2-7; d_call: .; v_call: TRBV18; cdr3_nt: TGTGCCAGCTCACCCGGACACCAGTACGAGCAGTACTTC; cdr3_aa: CASSPGHQYEQYF
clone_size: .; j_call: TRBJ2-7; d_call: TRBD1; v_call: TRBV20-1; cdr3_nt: TGCAGTGCCCCAACGACAGGGGTGACCTACGAGCAGTACTTC; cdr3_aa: CSAPTTGVTYEQYF
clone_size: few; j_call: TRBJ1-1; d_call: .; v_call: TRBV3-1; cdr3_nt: TGTGCCAGCAGCAAGAGGTCAGCGAGAAACACTGAAGCTTTCTTT; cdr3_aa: CASSKRSARNTEAFF
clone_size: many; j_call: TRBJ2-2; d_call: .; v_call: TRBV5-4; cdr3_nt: TGTGCCAGCAGGAAGACAGACACCGGGGAGCTGTTTTTT; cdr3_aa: CASRKTDTGELFF
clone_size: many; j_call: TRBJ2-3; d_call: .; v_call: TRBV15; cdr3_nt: TGTGCCACCCGAAATCGAAGGGGAGAGGGCACAGATACGCAGTATTTT; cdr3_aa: CATRNRRGEGTDTQYF
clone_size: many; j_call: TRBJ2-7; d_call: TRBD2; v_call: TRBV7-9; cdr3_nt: TGTGCCAGCAGCCCGAAACTAGCGGGGGTTGACTACGAGCAGTACTTC; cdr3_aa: CASSPKLAGVDYEQYF
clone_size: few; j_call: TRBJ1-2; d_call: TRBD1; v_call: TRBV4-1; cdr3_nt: TGCGCCGGCAGCCAAGATGAGGGGACAGGGGGTCGTGGCTACACCTTC; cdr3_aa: CAGSQDEGTGGRGYTF
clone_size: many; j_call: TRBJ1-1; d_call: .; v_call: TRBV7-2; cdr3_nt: TGTGCCAGCAGCTTTGACCTTACATTTCTGGTGAACACTGAAGCTTTCTTT; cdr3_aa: CASSFDLTFLVNTEAFF
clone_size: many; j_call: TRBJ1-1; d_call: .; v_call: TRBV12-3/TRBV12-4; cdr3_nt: TGTGCCAGCAGTCCTTTAGGGTATGGATACAAAGCTTTCTTT; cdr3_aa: CASSPLGYGYKAFF
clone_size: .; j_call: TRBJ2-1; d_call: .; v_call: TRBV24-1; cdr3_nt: TGTGCCACCAGTGACCTGACTAACAATGAGCAGTTCTTC; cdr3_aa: CATSDLTNNEQFF
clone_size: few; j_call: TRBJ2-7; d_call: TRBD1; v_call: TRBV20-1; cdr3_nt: TGCAGTGCTAGAGGTCCGGGACAGGATAACTACGAGCAGTACTTC; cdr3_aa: CSARGPGQDNYEQYF
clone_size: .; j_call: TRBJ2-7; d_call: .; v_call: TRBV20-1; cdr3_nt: TGCAGTGCTCTGTTAGATTTCCCCTCCTACGAGCAGTACTTC; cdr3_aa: CSALLDFPSYEQYF
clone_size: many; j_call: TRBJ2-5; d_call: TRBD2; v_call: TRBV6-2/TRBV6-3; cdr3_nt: TGTGCCAGCAGTTACGGAGGACTAGCGGGAGCAGCGGGTGAGACCCAGTACTTC; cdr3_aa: CASSYGGLAGAAGETQYF
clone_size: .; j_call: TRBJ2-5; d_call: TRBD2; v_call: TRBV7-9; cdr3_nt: TGTGCCAGCAGCTTAGGGGACTACCGGGAGACCCAGTACTTC; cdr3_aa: CASSLGDYRETQYF
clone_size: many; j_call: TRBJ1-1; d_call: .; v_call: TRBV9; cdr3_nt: TGTGCCAGCAGCGTAGGGGCAGGGTTTGCGGACACTGAAGCTTTCTTT; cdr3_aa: CASSVGAGFADTEAFF
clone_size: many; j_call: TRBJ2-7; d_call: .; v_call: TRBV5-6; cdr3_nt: TGTGCCAGCAGCTTGGTGGCTGACTACGAGCAGTACTTC; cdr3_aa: CASSLVADYEQYF
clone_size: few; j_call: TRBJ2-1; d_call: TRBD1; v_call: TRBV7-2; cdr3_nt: TGTGCCAGCAGCTTCTCGGACAGGGGGTACAATGAGCAGTTCTTC; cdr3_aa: CASSFSDRGYNEQFF
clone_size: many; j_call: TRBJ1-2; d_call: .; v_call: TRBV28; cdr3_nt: TGTGCCAGCAGGCCCCCGACAGGCTACTATGGCTACACCTTC; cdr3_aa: CASRPPTGYYGYTF
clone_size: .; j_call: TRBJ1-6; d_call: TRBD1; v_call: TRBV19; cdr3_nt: TGTGCCAGTAGTCAGGGACAGCATAATTCACCCCTCCACTTT; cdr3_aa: CASSQGQHNSPLHF
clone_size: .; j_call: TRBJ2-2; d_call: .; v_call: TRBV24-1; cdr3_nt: TGTGCCCCCAGTGACGCCACCGGGGAGCTGTTTTTT; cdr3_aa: CAPSDATGELFF
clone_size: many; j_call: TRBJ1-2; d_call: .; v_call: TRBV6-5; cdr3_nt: TGTGCCAGCAGTTACGGCATTAACTATGGCTACACCTTC; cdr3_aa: CASSYGINYGYTF
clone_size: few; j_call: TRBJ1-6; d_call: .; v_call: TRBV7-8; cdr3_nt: TGTGCCAGCAGCTTAGACTGGAATTCACCCCTCCACTTT; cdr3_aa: CASSLDWNSPLHF
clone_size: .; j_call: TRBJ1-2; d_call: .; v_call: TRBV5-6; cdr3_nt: TGTGCCAGCAGCTTAGGGACGGTTTCTAACTATGGCTACACCTTC; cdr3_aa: CASSLGTVSNYGYTF
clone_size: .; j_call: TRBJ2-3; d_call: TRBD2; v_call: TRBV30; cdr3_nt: TGTGCCTGGAGTAATTCTGGTACTAGCGCAGATACGCAGTATTTT; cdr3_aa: CAWSNSGTSADTQYF
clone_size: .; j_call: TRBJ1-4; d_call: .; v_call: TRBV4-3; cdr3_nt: TGCGCCAGCCGACCACTTCAGGAGGGAAATGAAAAACTGTTTTTT; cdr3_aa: CASRPLQEGNEKLFF
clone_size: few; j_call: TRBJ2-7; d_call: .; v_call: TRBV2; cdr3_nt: TGTGCCAGCAGTGAAAGGGCAGGGTCCCACGAGCAGTACTTC; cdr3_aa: CASSERAGSHEQYF
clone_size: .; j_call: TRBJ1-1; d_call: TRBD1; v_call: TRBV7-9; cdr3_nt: TGTGCCAGCAGCTTAGAGGGGGCAGACGCTTTCTTT; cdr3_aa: CASSLEGADAFF
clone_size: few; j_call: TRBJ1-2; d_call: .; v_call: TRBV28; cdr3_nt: TGTGCCAGCAGCTCCGCGCTAGGCTATGGCTACACCTTC; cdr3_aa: CASSSALGYGYTF
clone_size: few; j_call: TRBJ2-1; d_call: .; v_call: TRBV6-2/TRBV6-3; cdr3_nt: TGTGCCAGCTTTAACCCGGGGGTCTACAATGAGCAGTTCTTC; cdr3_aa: CASFNPGVYNEQFF
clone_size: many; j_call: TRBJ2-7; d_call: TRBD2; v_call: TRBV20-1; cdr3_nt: TGCAGTGCGAGTCAACTAGCGGACCTAAGCTCCTACGAGCAGTACTTC; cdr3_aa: CSASQLADLSSYEQYF
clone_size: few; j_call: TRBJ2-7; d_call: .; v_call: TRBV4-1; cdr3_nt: TGCGCCAGCAGCCAAGATCGGGTCACCGCGGGCGAGCTGTACTTC; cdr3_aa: CASSQDRVTAGELYF
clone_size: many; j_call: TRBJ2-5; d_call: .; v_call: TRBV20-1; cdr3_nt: TGCAGTGCTAGAAGTCAGCGGGCGACCTGGTACCAAGAGACCCAGTACTTC; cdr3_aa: CSARSQRATWYQETQYF
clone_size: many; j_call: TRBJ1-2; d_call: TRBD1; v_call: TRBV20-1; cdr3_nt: TGCAGTGCCCGACCGACAGGGGCTAACTATGGCTACACCTTC; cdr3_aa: CSARPTGANYGYTF
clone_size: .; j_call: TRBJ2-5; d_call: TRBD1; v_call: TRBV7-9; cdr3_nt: TGTGCCAGCAGCTTAGGACAGGGATGGAAAGAGACCCAGTACTTC; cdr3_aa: CASSLGQGWKETQYF
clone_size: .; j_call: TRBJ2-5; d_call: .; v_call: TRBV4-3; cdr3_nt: TGCGACAGCAGCCAGCGAAGCGGGCAGATCCCGGAGACCCAGTACTTC; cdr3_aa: CDSSQRSGQIPETQYF
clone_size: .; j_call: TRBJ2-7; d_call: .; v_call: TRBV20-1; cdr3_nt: TGCGGTGCTAGTACCCCCTACGAGCAGTACTTC; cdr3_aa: CGASTPYEQYF
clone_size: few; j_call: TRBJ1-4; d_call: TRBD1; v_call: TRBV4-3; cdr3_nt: TGCGCCAGCAGCCAAGATTTGACAGGGGGCCATAATGAAAAACTGTTTTTT; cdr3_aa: CASSQDLTGGHNEKLFF
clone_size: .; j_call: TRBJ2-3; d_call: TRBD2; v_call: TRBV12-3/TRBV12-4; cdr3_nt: TGTGCCAGCAGCATTCTTGGACTAGCGGGAGGAAAAGATACTAGCACAGATACGCAGTATTTT; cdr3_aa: CASSILGLAGGKDTSTDTQYF
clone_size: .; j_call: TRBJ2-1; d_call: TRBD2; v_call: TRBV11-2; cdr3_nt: TGTGCCAGCAGCTTGGGACTACCTCAATACAATGAGCAGTTCTTC; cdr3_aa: CASSLGLPQYNEQFF
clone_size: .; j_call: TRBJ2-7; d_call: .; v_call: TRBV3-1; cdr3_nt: TGTGCCAGCAGCCAAGACGGGACTCTGAGCCACGAGCAGTACTTC; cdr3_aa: CASSQDGTLSHEQYF
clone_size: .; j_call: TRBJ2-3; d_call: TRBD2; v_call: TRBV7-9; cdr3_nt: TGTGCCAGCAGTTCTACGGGGACTAGCGGGGGGCCTGGCACAGATACGCAGTATTTT; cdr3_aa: CASSSTGTSGGPGTDTQYF
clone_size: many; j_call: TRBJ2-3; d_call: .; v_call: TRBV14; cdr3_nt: TGTGCCAGCAGCCAAGATATATCCCTAGCTCACCTTACAGATACGCAGTATTTT; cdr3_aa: CASSQDISLAHLTDTQYF
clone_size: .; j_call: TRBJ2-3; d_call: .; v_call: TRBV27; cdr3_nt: TGTGCCAGCAGTTTGGCTGGACAGCCGAAGTTTGATGCGCAGTATTTT; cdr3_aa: CASSLAGQPKFDAQYF